This is a list of T cell receptor beta chains from one sample in a study of T cells after yellow fever vaccination. MiXCR, run by TCRdb on the 5' RACE reads, gives a single entry per CDR3 protein. The sample carries more than 350,000 distinct CDR3 sequences, around 10% recorded once. The sample was PBMCs, taken on the day of the first yellow fever vaccination. These TCRs come from a man aged 18 to 35 who received the YFV17D yellow fever vaccine. Each CDR3 is given with its conserved first and last residue. Each record gives: clone size, V gene, J gene, D gene, CDR3 protein, CDR3 DNA. D genes are given only for firm matches. Some rows mark clone size as missing; the rest say once, few, many or name a class of expanded clone.

NA	TRBV7-9	TRBJ1-5	NA	CASSLKGGQPQHF	TGTGCCAGCAGCTTAAAGGGGGGTCAGCCCCAGCATTTT
few	TRBV5-5	TRBJ2-4	NA	CASSLARLGRWNIQYF	TGTGCCAGCAGCTTGGCCCGTCTAGGGAGATGGAACATTCAGTACTTC
few	TRBV20-1	TRBJ2-5	TRBD1	CSASDFGTGRTQKTQYF	TGCAGTGCTAGTGACTTCGGGACAGGGAGAACCCAAAAGACCCAGTACTTC
NA	TRBV5-1	TRBJ1-2	NA	CASSNFGTNYGYTF	TGCGCCAGCAGCAATTTCGGCACTAACTATGGCTACACCTTC
few	TRBV2	TRBJ2-7	NA	CASSPRPGLPSYEQYF	TGTGCCAGCAGTCCCCGCCCGGGACTGCCCTCCTACGAGCAGTACTTC
many	TRBV20-1	TRBJ2-3	TRBD2	CTAMAGGPDTQYF	TGCACCGCCATGGCGGGGGGGCCTGATACGCAGTATTTT
few	TRBV5-1	TRBJ1-1	TRBD1	CASSHGTGKTEAFF	TGCGCCAGCAGCCACGGGACAGGGAAGACTGAAGCTTTCTTT
few	TRBV29-1	TRBJ1-1	NA	CSVAPGGSEAFF	TGCAGCGTTGCTCCGGGGGGGTCTGAAGCTTTCTTT
few	TRBV12-3/TRBV12-4	TRBJ1-5	NA	CASTQGWGGNQPQHF	TGTGCCAGCACGCAGGGGTGGGGAGGGAATCAGCCCCAGCATTTT
few	TRBV28	TRBJ2-3	NA	CASSEASTDTQYF	TGTGCCAGCAGTGAGGCTAGCACAGATACGCAGTATTTT
few	TRBV12-3/TRBV12-4	TRBJ2-7	NA	CASSLDGSYEQYF	TGTGCCAGCAGTTTGGACGGCTCCTACGAGCAGTACTTC
NA	TRBV6-1	TRBJ2-4	TRBD2	CASSPLGLVSIQYF	TGTGCCAGCAGTCCCTTAGGACTAGTGTCCATTCAGTACTTC
few	TRBV5-1	TRBJ1-1	NA	CASSNRDGGNTEAFF	TGCGCCAGCAGCAACCGGGACGGAGGGAACACTGAAGCTTTCTTT
few	TRBV5-1	TRBJ2-3	NA	CASSLTTGDTQYF	TGCGCCAGCAGCTTGACTACCGGGGATACGCAGTATTTT
NA	TRBV12-3/TRBV12-4	TRBJ2-3	NA	CASSLVTNPPDTQYF	TGTGCCAGCAGTTTAGTCACGAACCCCCCAGATACGCAGTATTTT
NA	TRBV6-5	TRBJ2-1	TRBD2	CASSYDGGPSGGYNEQFF	TGTGCCAGCAGTTACGACGGAGGGCCTAGCGGGGGGTACAATGAGCAGTTCTTC
NA	TRBV5-1	TRBJ1-4	TRBD1	CASSLRGTGLSRLFF	TGCGCCAGCAGCTTGAGGGGGACAGGCCTTTCGCGGCTGTTTTTT
NA	TRBV4-2	TRBJ2-3	NA	CASSQARGDGYTQYF	TGTGCCAGCAGCCAAGCGAGGGGGGATGGGTATACGCAGTATTTT
few	TRBV9	TRBJ2-7	TRBD2	CASSKAGASLVEQYF	TGTGCCAGCAGCAAAGCGGGGGCCTCCCTAGTTGAGCAGTACTTC
NA	TRBV29-1	TRBJ2-7	NA	CSVEDPRQSSPGYEQYF	TGCAGCGTTGAGGACCCACGCCAGTCCTCCCCCGGGTACGAGCAGTACTTC
few	TRBV29-1	TRBJ2-5	TRBD1	CSGGQSKETQYF	TGCAGCGGGGGACAGTCGAAAGAGACCCAGTACTTC
NA	TRBV18	TRBJ1-3	NA	CASSPAGLSGNTIYF	TGTGCCAGCTCACCCGCCGGGCTCTCTGGAAACACCATATATTTT
NA	TRBV29-1	TRBJ2-3	NA	CSVDQGFTDTQYF	TGCAGCGTTGATCAGGGTTTCACAGATACGCAGTATTTT
many	TRBV20-1	TRBJ2-5	NA	CSGRSQETQYF	TGCAGTGGGCGCAGCCAAGAGACCCAGTACTTC
NA	TRBV7-2	TRBJ2-5	NA	CASSPGHRRETQYF	TGTGCCAGCAGCCCGGGACATCGTCGGGAGACCCAGTACTTC
NA	TRBV15	TRBJ2-6	NA	CATSRVVSGANVLTF	TGTGCCACCAGCAGAGTGGTTTCTGGGGCCAACGTCCTGACTTTC
few	TRBV12-3/TRBV12-4	TRBJ2-1	TRBD2	CASSSRGGSEQFF	TGTGCCAGCAGTTCACGCGGGGGAAGCGAGCAGTTCTTC
few	TRBV11-2	TRBJ2-1	TRBD1	CASSLDRGLGNEQFF	TGTGCCAGCAGCTTAGACAGGGGGCTAGGAAATGAGCAGTTCTTC
NA	TRBV19	TRBJ2-2	NA	CASSTLTGRLFF	TGTGCCAGTAGTACACTAACAGGGCGGCTGTTTTTT
many	TRBV19	TRBJ2-2	NA	CASSIGRNTGELFF	TGTGCCAGTAGTATCGGCAGGAACACCGGGGAGCTGTTTTTT
few	TRBV5-1	TRBJ2-1	NA	CASSWEPSSYNEQFF	TGCGCCAGCAGCTGGGAGCCGAGCTCCTACAATGAGCAGTTCTTC
NA	TRBV2	TRBJ2-5	NA	CASRKTEIQETQYF	TGTGCCAGCAGGAAGACAGAGATTCAAGAGACCCAGTACTTC
NA	TRBV4-3	TRBJ2-5	TRBD2	CASSHGQRGGETQYF	TGCGCCAGCAGCCATGGGCAGCGGGGGGGTGAGACCCAGTACTTC
few	TRBV5-1	TRBJ2-7	TRBD2	CASSSAGGITYEQYF	TGCGCCAGCAGCTCAGCGGGGGGGATTACCTACGAGCAGTACTTC
NA	TRBV5-1	TRBJ2-1	TRBD2	CASSFRASGGSAYNEQFF	TGCGCCAGCAGCTTTCGGGCTAGCGGGGGGAGCGCCTACAATGAGCAGTTCTTC